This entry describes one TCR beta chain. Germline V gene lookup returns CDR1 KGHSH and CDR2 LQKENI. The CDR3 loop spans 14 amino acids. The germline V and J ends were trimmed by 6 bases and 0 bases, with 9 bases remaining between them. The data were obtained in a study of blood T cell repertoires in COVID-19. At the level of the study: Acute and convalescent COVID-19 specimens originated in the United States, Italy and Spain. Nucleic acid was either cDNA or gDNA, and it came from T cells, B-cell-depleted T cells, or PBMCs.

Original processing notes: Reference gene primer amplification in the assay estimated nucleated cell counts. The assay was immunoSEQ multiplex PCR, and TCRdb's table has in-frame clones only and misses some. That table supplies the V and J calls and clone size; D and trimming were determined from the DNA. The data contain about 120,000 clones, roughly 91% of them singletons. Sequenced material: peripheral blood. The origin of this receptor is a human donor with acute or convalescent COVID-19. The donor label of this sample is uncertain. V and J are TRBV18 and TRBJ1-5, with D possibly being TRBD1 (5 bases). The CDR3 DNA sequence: TGTGCCAGCTCGAATCAGGGTAGCAATCAGCCCCAGCATTTT. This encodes CASSNQGSNQPQHF.